The clone carrying this TCR beta chain was observed a single time. The germline V gene encodes CDR1 DFQATT and CDR2 SNEGSKA (reference sequence). The CDR3 length is 13 residues. Trimming removed 3 bases from V and 3 bases from J; junction bases left unmatched: 0. This sample was included in a study of blood T cells in healthy people across ages. A second PCR of 7 to 11 cycles used a sample-barcoded 5' primer and a J-beta primer mix. TCRdb ran MiXCR on the 5' RACE reads and lists one entry per CDR3 protein. The sample holds fewer than 1.5 million distinct CDR3 sequences, about 43% seen once. The chain combines TRBV20-1 with TRBJ1-4; 8 bases align to TRBD1. This clonotype originated in a woman aged 18-29 years in good health. The sequencing sample was made of blood. The CDR3 DNA follows: TGCAGTGCTAGGACAGGGGCTAATGAAAAACTGTTTTTT. This codes for CSARTGANEKLFF.